This TCR beta chain is from a study of shared clonotypes between healthy human individuals. The CDR3 runs to 13 residues. Between the trimmed V and J ends, which lost 4 bases and 1 base, there was a span of 7 bases. The V gene's germline CDR1 is LNHDA and CDR2 SQIVND (reference sequence). Broader study findings: Deeper or shallower sequencing was expected to change how clonotypes are shared among donors. Donors were few, which limited the genetic and exposure-history diversity represented.

This clone came up a few times. Its matching antigen is unknown. At the DNA level, this CDR3 is encoded by other sequences in the same sample as well. Profiling relied on immunoSEQ multiplex PCR, and the TCRdb table lists in-frame clones only, not all of them. Of 600,000 to 800,000 clones detected, over 55% appear once; the ten largest clones hold less than 2%. This rearrangement joins TRBV19 to TRBJ1-2; no firm D call. The sequencing sample was made of memory CD4+ T cells sorted from blood. Subset given: CD45RA-negative fraction. The origin of this receptor is a woman aged 25 to 45 in good health. The CDR3 is CASSRGYNYGYTF. CDR3 sequence (DNA): TGTGCCAGTAGTAGAGGATATAACTATGGCTACACCTTC.